A selection of T cell receptor beta chains follows, all from one sample in a study of cytomegalovirus exposure and HLA in healthy donors. Libraries were prepared by immunoSEQ multiplex PCR; TCRdb keeps only in-frame clonotypes and omits some of them. Of about 220,000 clones detected, around 88% appear once; the ten largest clones hold just under 3%. The sample taken for sequencing was PBMCs. The source of these receptors is a woman aged 18-30 years in good health and CMV-seronegative. The CDR3 runs from the conserved cysteine through the conserved F or W. A D gene is named only where the DNA matches it firmly. Part of the rows lack a size; the others show once, few, many or a class for expanded clones.

clone size	D gene	V gene	J gene	CDR3 protein	CDR3 DNA
.	TRBD2	TRBV5-5	TRBJ2-7	CASSKGLAGSSSYEQYF	TGTGCCAGCAGCAAAGGACTAGCGGGCTCCAGCTCCTACGAGCAGTACTTC
once	TRBD1	TRBV6-6	TRBJ2-7	CASSSDRGLSYEQYF	TGTGCCAGCAGCTCCGACAGGGGGCTTTCCTACGAGCAGTACTTC
few	.	TRBV27	TRBJ1-2	CASSLQGNYGYTF	TGTGCCAGCAGTTTACAGGGGAACTATGGCTACACCTTC
few	.	TRBV11-3	TRBJ2-7	CASSSNSYEQYF	TGTGCCAGCAGCTCCAACTCCTACGAGCAGTACTTC
.	TRBD1	TRBV6-5	TRBJ1-5	CATRQGAGQPQHF	TGTGCCACACGACAGGGGGCCGGTCAGCCCCAGCATTTT
.	TRBD2	TRBV13	TRBJ2-7	CASSHSSGPYLEQYF	TGTGCCAGCAGCCATAGTAGCGGGCCCTATCTCGAGCAGTACTTC
once	TRBD1	TRBV27	TRBJ2-7	CASSFLGGHEQYF	TGTGCCAGCAGTTTCCTAGGGGGCCACGAGCAGTACTTC
few	.	TRBV21-1	TRBJ2-1	CASSGLASRFEQFF	TGTGCCAGCAGCGGCCTCGCCTCTAGGTTTGAGCAGTTCTTC
once	TRBD2	TRBV5-4	TRBJ2-1	CASSLGLAPSFSRYNEQFF	TGTGCCAGCAGCTTAGGACTAGCGCCTTCTTTTTCCCGCTACAATGAGCAGTTCTTC
.	TRBD1	TRBV28	TRBJ1-2	CASSLISTGVNYGYTF	TGTGCCAGCAGTTTAATTTCCACAGGGGTTAACTATGGCTACACCTTC
.	.	TRBV4-1	TRBJ1-4	CASSRTASNEKLFF	TGCGCCAGCAGCCGGACAGCTTCGAATGAAAAACTGTTTTTT
.	.	TRBV19	TRBJ1-2	CASSRANRDGYTF	TGTGCCAGTAGCAGAGCCAACAGGGATGGCTACACCTTC
.	TRBD1	TRBV28	TRBJ2-5	CASSPETGQVVGQYF	TGTGCCAGCAGCCCTGAAACGGGACAGGTCGTAGGCCAGTACTTC
.	.	TRBV6-5	TRBJ1-3	CASSLGNTIYF	TGTGCCAGCAGCCTTGGAAACACCATATATTTT
few	.	TRBV18	TRBJ1-1	CASSLETGTEAFF	TGTGCCAGCTCACTTGAAACCGGTACTGAAGCTTTCTTT
once	.	TRBV7-9	TRBJ2-7	CASSTLSDGYEQYF	TGTGCCAGCAGCACTCTCTCCGACGGGTACGAGCAGTACTTC
.	TRBD2	TRBV2	TRBJ2-1	CASSFSGPYNEQFF	TGTGCCAGCAGTTTTAGCGGGCCTTACAATGAGCAGTTCTTC
.	.	TRBV27	TRBJ2-2	CASSPWLRQDFTGELFF	TGTGCCAGCAGCCCCTGGTTGAGGCAGGACTTCACCGGGGAGCTGTTTTTT
.	.	TRBV4-3	TRBJ1-1	CASSQETGNTEAFF	TGCGCCAGCAGCCAAGAAACTGGGAACACTGAAGCTTTCTTT
.	.	TRBV6-5	TRBJ1-2	CASSRDNYGYTF	TGTGCCAGCAGCAGGGATAACTATGGCTACACCTTC